Listed below are T cell receptor beta chains from one sample, sequenced in a study of blood T cell repertoires in COVID-19. Method: immunoSEQ multiplex PCR; TCRdb's copy keeps in-frame clones and lacks some. The sample contains 150,000 to 200,000 clones, approximately 79% of which appear only once. Sequenced sample: peripheral blood. The receptors here all came from an elderly woman with acute or convalescent COVID-19. Both conserved end residues are part of each CDR3. Each record gives: CDR3 length, clone size, D gene, J gene, V gene, CDR3 protein, CDR3 DNA. D genes are given only for firm matches. Clone size, where shown, is once, few, many, or a class for clones that have expanded.

len: 14; abundance: -; d_gene: -; j_gene: TRBJ2-2; v_gene: TRBV25-1; CDR3aa: CASTPSPGTGELFF; CDR3nt: TGTGCCAGCACGCCTAGCCCGGGGACCGGGGAGCTGTTTTTT
len: 13; abundance: few; d_gene: -; j_gene: TRBJ1-1; v_gene: TRBV2; CDR3aa: CASKAARNTEAFF; CDR3nt: TGTGCCAGCAAGGCGGCACGGAACACTGAAGCTTTCTTT
len: 17; abundance: -; d_gene: TRBD1; j_gene: TRBJ2-2; v_gene: TRBV10-3; CDR3aa: CAISESDRGTNTGELFF; CDR3nt: TGTGCCATCAGTGAGTCAGACAGGGGCACTAACACCGGGGAGCTGTTTTTT
len: 17; abundance: -; d_gene: TRBD2; j_gene: TRBJ2-1; v_gene: TRBV7-2; CDR3aa: CASSASLAGSSYNEQFF; CDR3nt: TGTGCCAGCAGCGCGAGCTTAGCGGGATCCTCCTACAATGAGCAGTTCTTC
len: 13; abundance: -; d_gene: -; j_gene: TRBJ1-2; v_gene: TRBV3-1/TRBV3-2; CDR3aa: CASSQAGNYGYTF; CDR3nt: TGTGCCAGCAGCCAAGCAGGGAACTATGGCTACACCTTC
len: 15; abundance: -; d_gene: -; j_gene: TRBJ1-5; v_gene: TRBV15; CDR3aa: CATSRDNRGNQPQHF; CDR3nt: TGTGCCACCAGCAGAGATAACCGGGGCAATCAGCCCCAGCATTTT
len: 15; abundance: few; d_gene: TRBD1; j_gene: TRBJ1-1; v_gene: TRBV6-5; CDR3aa: CASIWQGVESTEAFF; CDR3nt: TGTGCCAGCATATGGCAGGGGGTAGAGAGCACTGAAGCTTTCTTT
len: 15; abundance: -; d_gene: TRBD2; j_gene: TRBJ2-5; v_gene: TRBV7-2; CDR3aa: CASSLGREGQETQYF; CDR3nt: TGTGCCAGCAGCTTAGGGCGGGAGGGCCAAGAGACCCAGTACTTC
len: 13; abundance: -; d_gene: -; j_gene: TRBJ1-5; v_gene: TRBV30; CDR3aa: CAWSVRDNQPQHF; CDR3nt: TGTGCCTGGAGTGTCAGGGACAATCAGCCCCAGCATTTT
len: 16; abundance: -; d_gene: TRBD1; j_gene: TRBJ2-3; v_gene: TRBV4-1; CDR3aa: CASSLIPGQGTDTQYF; CDR3nt: TGCGCCAGCAGCCTAATACCGGGACAGGGCACAGATACGCAGTATTTT
len: 10; abundance: -; d_gene: -; j_gene: TRBJ1-2; v_gene: TRBV21-1; CDR3aa: CASSKADYTF; CDR3nt: TGTGCCAGCAGCAAGGCCGACTACACCTTC
len: 15; abundance: -; d_gene: TRBD1; j_gene: TRBJ2-3; v_gene: TRBV3-1/TRBV3-2; CDR3aa: CASSQGTGGTDTQYF; CDR3nt: TGTGCCAGCAGCCAAGGGACAGGGGGCACAGATACGCAGTATTTT
len: 15; abundance: -; d_gene: -; j_gene: TRBJ2-3; v_gene: TRBV5-1; CDR3aa: CASSYTGQSTDTQYF; CDR3nt: TGCGCCAGCAGCTACACAGGGCAGAGCACAGATACGCAGTATTTT
len: 16; abundance: -; d_gene: -; j_gene: TRBJ1-2; v_gene: TRBV7-9; CDR3aa: CASSLSGKGEGYGYTF; CDR3nt: TGTGCCAGCAGCCTTTCGGGTAAAGGGGAGGGCTATGGCTACACCTTC
len: 17; abundance: -; d_gene: TRBD1; j_gene: TRBJ2-7; v_gene: TRBV10-3; CDR3aa: CAISELGPGTGDGEQYF; CDR3nt: TGTGCCATCAGTGAGCTGGGACCCGGGACAGGGGACGGCGAGCAGTACTTC
len: 15; abundance: -; d_gene: -; j_gene: TRBJ1-3; v_gene: TRBV3-1/TRBV3-2; CDR3aa: CASSPYRLTGNTIYF; CDR3nt: TGTGCCAGCAGCCCCTACAGGCTAACTGGAAACACCATATATTTT
len: 15; abundance: few; d_gene: TRBD1; j_gene: TRBJ1-4; v_gene: TRBV7-8; CDR3aa: CASSLEGGFREKLFF; CDR3nt: TGTGCCAGCAGCTTAGAAGGGGGCTTTCGTGAAAAACTGTTTTTT
len: 13; abundance: -; d_gene: -; j_gene: TRBJ2-7; v_gene: TRBV29-1; CDR3aa: CSVVAEVNYEQYF; CDR3nt: TGCAGCGTTGTAGCGGAGGTAAACTACGAGCAGTACTTC
len: 13; abundance: -; d_gene: -; j_gene: TRBJ1-1; v_gene: TRBV5-4; CDR3aa: CASSLGHYTEAFF; CDR3nt: TGTGCCAGCAGCTTGGGACACTACACTGAAGCTTTCTTT
len: 12; abundance: -; d_gene: TRBD1; j_gene: TRBJ1-1; v_gene: TRBV29-1; CDR3aa: CSVTGGDTEAFF; CDR3nt: TGCAGCGTTACAGGGGGCGACACTGAAGCTTTCTTT
len: 15; abundance: many; d_gene: -; j_gene: TRBJ2-1; v_gene: TRBV4-3; CDR3aa: CASSQDSGSYNEQFF; CDR3nt: TGCGCCAGCAGCCAAGATAGCGGATCCTACAATGAGCAGTTCTTC
len: 15; abundance: -; d_gene: -; j_gene: TRBJ2-2; v_gene: TRBV9; CDR3aa: CASSVLSGNTGELFF; CDR3nt: TGTGCCAGCAGCGTACTATCGGGGAACACCGGGGAGCTGTTTTTT
len: 16; abundance: -; d_gene: TRBD1; j_gene: TRBJ2-3; v_gene: TRBV19; CDR3aa: CASSRGETGVPDTQYF; CDR3nt: TGTGCCAGTAGTAGGGGTGAGACAGGGGTTCCAGATACGCAGTATTTT
len: 15; abundance: -; d_gene: -; j_gene: TRBJ2-3; v_gene: TRBV6-5; CDR3aa: CASSYGQSGLDTQYF; CDR3nt: TGTGCCAGCAGTTATGGACAGTCGGGTTTGGATACGCAGTATTTT
len: 14; abundance: -; d_gene: -; j_gene: TRBJ1-1; v_gene: TRBV10-2; CDR3aa: CASSEVRGNTEAFF; CDR3nt: TGCGCCAGCAGTGAAGTACGCGGGAACACTGAAGCTTTCTTT
len: 16; abundance: -; d_gene: -; j_gene: TRBJ2-3; v_gene: TRBV24-1; CDR3aa: CATSDGRDFVTDTQYF; CDR3nt: TGTGCCACCAGTGATGGCAGGGACTTTGTCACAGATACGCAGTATTTT
len: 13; abundance: -; d_gene: -; j_gene: TRBJ2-1; v_gene: TRBV27; CDR3aa: CASSFGLYNEQFF; CDR3nt: TGTGCCAGCAGTTTCGGACTGTACAATGAGCAGTTCTTC
len: 15; abundance: -; d_gene: TRBD2; j_gene: TRBJ2-3; v_gene: TRBV10-3; CDR3aa: CAISELGLSGDTQYF; CDR3nt: TGTGCCATCAGTGAATTGGGACTATCGGGGGATACGCAGTATTTT
len: 16; abundance: few; d_gene: TRBD1; j_gene: TRBJ2-7; v_gene: TRBV4-2; CDR3aa: CASSHLSGQGAYEQYF; CDR3nt: TGTGCCAGCAGCCACCTATCTGGACAGGGGGCCTACGAGCAGTACTTC
len: 15; abundance: -; d_gene: TRBD1; j_gene: TRBJ2-5; v_gene: TRBV28; CDR3aa: CASSSSGTGGETQYF; CDR3nt: TGTGCCAGCAGTTCGTCCGGGACAGGGGGAGAGACCCAGTACTTC
len: 15; abundance: -; d_gene: TRBD2; j_gene: TRBJ2-7; v_gene: TRBV3-1/TRBV3-2; CDR3aa: CASSQAVGLAGGQYF; CDR3nt: TGTGCCAGCAGCCAAGCTGTGGGACTAGCGGGAGGGCAGTACTTC
len: 13; abundance: -; d_gene: TRBD1; j_gene: TRBJ2-1; v_gene: TRBV6-5; CDR3aa: CASRPTGDHEQFF; CDR3nt: TGTGCCAGCAGACCTACAGGGGACCATGAGCAGTTCTTC
len: 12; abundance: -; d_gene: -; j_gene: TRBJ2-7; v_gene: TRBV12-3/TRBV12-4; CDR3aa: CASRPDTNEQYF; CDR3nt: TGTGCCAGCAGACCCGACACCAACGAGCAGTACTTC
len: 13; abundance: -; d_gene: -; j_gene: TRBJ1-2; v_gene: TRBV5-6; CDR3aa: CASSSSGNYGYTF; CDR3nt: TGTGCCAGCAGCTCCTCCGGTAACTATGGCTACACCTTC
len: 13; abundance: -; d_gene: -; j_gene: TRBJ2-1; v_gene: TRBV19; CDR3aa: CASSINSMNEQFF; CDR3nt: TGTGCCAGTAGTATAAACAGTATGAATGAGCAGTTCTTC
len: 15; abundance: -; d_gene: -; j_gene: TRBJ2-3; v_gene: TRBV10-1; CDR3aa: CASSEGNPGLDTQYF; CDR3nt: TGCGCCAGCAGTGAAGGAAACCCAGGGCTGGATACGCAGTATTTT
len: 13; abundance: -; d_gene: -; j_gene: TRBJ1-3; v_gene: TRBV30; CDR3aa: CAWSGGRGNTIYF; CDR3nt: TGTGCCTGGAGTGGGGGGCGGGGAAACACCATATATTTT
len: 15; abundance: -; d_gene: -; j_gene: TRBJ2-7; v_gene: TRBV19; CDR3aa: CASRTTPLDTYEQYF; CDR3nt: TGTGCCAGTAGGACCACCCCCCTGGACACCTACGAGCAGTACTTC
len: 13; abundance: -; d_gene: -; j_gene: TRBJ1-6; v_gene: TRBV3-1/TRBV3-2; CDR3aa: CASSQDSNSPLHF; CDR3nt: TGTGCCAGCAGCCAAGATTCGAATTCACCCCTCCACTTT
len: 16; abundance: -; d_gene: TRBD2; j_gene: TRBJ2-3; v_gene: TRBV13; CDR3aa: CASSLMGSGVPDTQYF; CDR3nt: TGTGCCAGCAGCTTAATGGGAAGCGGGGTCCCAGATACGCAGTATTTT
len: 14; abundance: -; d_gene: -; j_gene: TRBJ1-5; v_gene: TRBV11-2; CDR3aa: CASSSGLLNQPQHF; CDR3nt: TGTGCCAGCAGCTCCGGACTGCTCAATCAGCCCCAGCATTTT
len: 17; abundance: once; d_gene: TRBD2; j_gene: TRBJ2-2; v_gene: TRBV27; CDR3aa: CASSLRAGVINTGELFF; CDR3nt: TGTGCCAGCAGTTTACGAGCGGGAGTCATAAACACCGGGGAGCTGTTTTTT